This TCR beta chain was identified in a study of T-cell memory formation after mild COVID-19 listed by TCRdb under 2021. As for the study more broadly: TCR sequence clusters from the two donors were largely donor specific. Two young, previously healthy adult volunteers made up the cohort, one male and one female. In two donors, T-cell clones that expanded and contracted after mild COVID-19 were tracked by sequencing TCRalpha and TCRbeta repertoires over time. Findings and caveats that apply to the study as a whole: Some responding clones were detected in pre-infection memory, which suggested that pre-existing cross-reactive memory T cells had joined the SARS-CoV-2 response. Clones contracting from day 15 to 85 had balanced CD4/CD8 phenotypes, while a second wave expanding from day 15 to 37 was biased towards CD4+. The second-wave clones that peaked on day 37 were not confirmed to be SARS-CoV-2 specific. Contracting CD4+ clones turned up mainly in the CM and EM memory subsets, whereas EMRA was where CD8+ clones were enriched. Only two mild cases were covered in the study, and larger cohorts including severe cases with pre-infection samples were considered necessary.

The instrument given in TCRdb is Illumina NovaSeq 6000. cDNA libraries for TCRalpha and TCRbeta were prepared by 5'RACE using constant-segment primers, with sample barcodes and unique molecular identifiers added. RNA was extracted from every sample with Trizol reagent. Amplification of the libraries took two PCR steps, and the second step added a second sample barcode plus Illumina TruSeq adapters. Sequencing of libraries was performed on an Illumina NovaSeq with 2 x 150 bp paired-end reads. The source study handled its data this way. The reads were demultiplexed and collapsed into UMI-guided consensus sequences using migec v1.2.7. Using mixcr v2.1.11, UMI consensuses were aligned to TRA and TRB V and J templates and then assembled into clonotypes. A clonotype was counted as expanded or contracted only if both edgeR and NoisET called the change significant, with noise models trained on biological replicates. For edgeR calls, the cutoffs were a false discovery rate-adjusted p below 0.01 and a log2 fold-change threshold of 1. As an exploratory analysis of dynamics, max-normalized trajectories of the 1000 most abundant clonotypes were examined with PCA combined with hierarchical clustering. The CD4 or CD8 phenotype of responding clones was assigned using the separately sequenced CD4+ and CD8+ repertoires. TCRdb cleaned the public reads at Q25 with fastp, built clones with MiXCR and kept in-frame beta chains. Every distinct CDR3 protein forms one entry, paired with its most common genes and DNA. What appears here as the V and J calls and clone size reflects TCRdb's work, not the paper's. For this sample the table gives a few hundred thousand distinct CDR3 sequences, of which 15% to 20% were detected only once. Roughly 24% of the sample is taken by the ten largest.

Ficoll-Paque density gradient centrifugation was the method used to isolate PBMCs. About this clonotype itself: Its antigen remains unidentified. No much larger clone exists at a distance of one base, and base qualities are not known.

Its CDR3 holds 15 amino acids, cysteine through phenylalanine. Only the CDR3 DNA is retained, 45 bases long and in frame from the first base. Looking up the germline V gene yields CDR1 SGHVS and CDR2 FNYEAQ. Trimming removed 5 bases from V and 4 bases from J; the gene matches leave 7 bases unexplained. The clonotype comes from a man between 18 and 29 years old who had mild COVID-19 (a few samples of this study predate the infection). The sample titles of this study are shuffled in the database, so cell type and time point are left out; the donor was told from shared clones. Source material: PBMCs or a T cell subset sorted from them (not recorded which). The receptor chain draws on TRBV7-6 and TRBJ2-3, with 9 bases aligning to TRBD2. CDR3 protein: CASSVGGGAPDTQYF. The DNA reads TGTGCCAGCAGCGTGGGCGGGGGGGCCCCAGATACGCAGTATTTT. The reference TRBV7-6 and TRBJ2-3 proteins fill in what lies around the CDR3, so the full variable domain reads GAGVSQSPRYKVTKRGQDVALRCDPISGHVSLYWYRQALGQGPEFLTYFNYEAQQDKSGLPNDRFSAERPEGSISTLTIQRTEQRDSAMYRCASSVGGGAPDTQYFGPGTRLTVL.